One sample yielded the 24 T cell receptor beta chains listed below, sequenced in a study of graft-versus-host responses after intestinal transplantation. Profiling relied on immunoSEQ multiplex PCR, and the TCRdb table lists in-frame clones only, not all of them. The sample has fewer than 20,000 clones, more than 25% seen once; the top ten hold about 4%. The sample was alloreactive CD4+ T cells from a mixed lymphocyte reaction culture, taken before intestinal transplant. The subset denotes: CFSE-low proliferating T cells sorted from roughly six-day pre-transplant mixed lymphocyte reaction (GvH or HvG direction). The receptors were sampled from a human patient who received an intestinal transplant.

The CDR3 coding sequence is TGTGCCAGCAGTCTCGACAGGGGTAGCACAGATACGCAGTATTTT. It codes for CASSLDRGSTDTQYF. This chain connects TRBV28 to TRBJ2-3; 8 nucleotides align to TRBD1. This CDR3 region has 15 residues. Germline V gene sequence: CDR1 MDHEN, CDR2 SYDVKM. V shed 5 bases, J shed 0 bases, and the junction held 4 bases outside the gene matches. Looking up the rest from reference TRBV28 and TRBJ2-3 gives the full variable domain: DVKVTQSSRYLVKRTGEKVFLECVQDMDHENMFWYRQDPGLGLRLIYFSYDVKMKEKGDIPEGYSVSREKKERFSLILESASTNQTSMYLCASSLDRGSTDTQYFGPGTRLTVL.

This clone is categorized as medium-sized. V and J are TRBV7-3 and TRBJ2-1; 8 positions match TRBD2. The germline V gene has CDR1 SGHTA and CDR2 FQGTGA. This CDR3 comprises 15 residues. The junction had 11 bases not matched to a gene; V was cut back by 4 bases and J by 9 bases. This chain's CDR3 is CASSSRPGGDIEQFF. CDR3 nucleotides: TGTGCCAGCAGCTCCCGCCCCGGGGGGGACATTGAGCAGTTCTTC. The complete variable domain, with remaining parts taken from reference TRBV7-3 and TRBJ2-1, reads GAGVSQTPSNKVTEKGKYVELRCDPISGHTALYWYRQSLGQGPEFLIYFQGTGAADDSGLPNDRFFAVRPEGSVSTLKIQRTERGDSAVYLCASSSRPGGDIEQFFGPGTRLTVL.

The chain recombines TRBV5-6 with TRBJ1-2, with D tentatively TRBD1 (6 bases). Trimming left V 5 bases short and J 0 bases short, with 14 bases between. This CDR3 contains 15 residues. Germline V gene data show CDR1 as SGHDT and CDR2 as YYEEEE. The CDR3 sequence is CASRRSAGANYGYTF. The CDR3 DNA reads as TGTGCCAGCAGGAGGTCGGCAGGGGCTAACTATGGCTACACCTTC. Combining the CDR3 with reference TRBV5-6 and TRBJ1-2 gives the whole variable domain DAGVTQSPTHLIKTRGQQVTLRCSPKSGHDTVSWYQQALGQGPQFIFQYYEEEERQRGNFPDRFSGHQFPNYSSELNVNALLLGDSALYLCASRRSAGANYGYTFGSGTRLTVV.

The V and J genes are TRBV5-1 and TRBJ2-7; D is perhaps TRBD1 (5 bases). The end of the DNA fits TRBJ2-1 better, so the J call may be wrong. CDR1 and CDR2 from the germline V gene are SGHRS and YFSETQ. The CDR3 runs to 16 residues. CDR3 protein: CASSLARSGSGNEQFF. For the CDR3, the DNA is TGCGCCAGCAGCTTGGCCAGGTCAGGGTCGGGCAATGAGCAGTTCTTC.

As regards this clone: A read error may be the cause here, since a much bigger clone is one base away. This chain connects TRBV12-2 to TRBJ1-6. TRBV12-2 is annotated as a pseudogene. This CDR3 contains 14 residues. CDR3 DNA: TGTGCCAGCAGCCTCGGAAACTATAATTCACCCCTCCACTTT. This sequence encodes CASSLGNYNSPLHF.

This rearrangement joins TRBV2 to TRBJ1-2; TRBD1 might be the D (6 bases). This CDR3 comprises 14 residues. The V end lost 6 bases, the J end lost 2 bases, and 13 bases lay between the germline ends. In germline, CDR1 is SNHLY, CDR2 FYNNEI. The CDR3 loop is CASSREGGNYGYTF. In DNA, the CDR3 is TGTGCCAGCAGCCGCGAGGGGGGCAACTATGGCTACACCTTC.

The chain carries TRBV5-8 and TRBJ2-7; TRBD1 matches at 7 bases. Germline V CDR1 and CDR2: SGHTS, YDEGEE. V dropped 3 bases and J dropped 6; count of bases not matched to a gene: 18. The CDR3 contains 17 residues. This CDR3 reads CASSSRQGLRPAGEQYF. For the CDR3, the DNA is TGTGCCAGCAGCTCCCGACAGGGCCTTAGGCCGGCGGGCGAGCAGTACTTC.

This clone has a handful of counts. The chain couples TRBV6-5 to TRBJ2-1; tentative D call: TRBD1 (5 bases). Germline assignment: CDR1 MNHEY and CDR2 SVGAGI. This CDR3 has 15 amino acids. V was pared by 5 bases and J by 4 bases, with 15 bases between. The CDR3 protein is CASSPDRFQYNEQFF. CDR3 DNA sequence: TGTGCCAGCAGTCCCGACAGATTCCAGTACAATGAGCAGTTCTTC.

The CDR3 reads CASSLDRNTGELFF. The CDR3 nucleotides read TGTGCCAGCAGCTTGGACAGGAACACCGGGGAGCTGTTTTTT. The chain joins TRBV7-2 to TRBJ2-2; D is possibly TRBD1 (6 bases). This CDR3 has 14 residues. The V and J ends lost 3 bases and 1 base respectively, with 6 bases between them. Per germline, CDR1 SGHTA and CDR2 FQGNSA.

The V call is TRBV18, the J call TRBJ1-5; no clear D gene. The CDR3 has 14 amino acids. Per the germline V gene, CDR1 is KGHSH and CDR2 is LQKENI. The V and J ends lost 4 bases and 5 bases respectively, with 12 bases between them. The DNA for the CDR3 is TGTGCCAGCTCACTCGCCGGTGGTTATCAGCCCCAGCATTTT. This encodes CASSLAGGYQPQHF.

This clone turned up a few times. This chain joins TRBV6-5 and TRBJ2-7; 7 bases are a match to TRBD2. V shed 5 bases, J shed 0 bases, and the junction held 7 bases outside the gene matches. CDR1 is MNHEY and CDR2 is SVGAGI in the germline V gene. This CDR3 is 15 amino acids long. The CDR3 region is CASSRSGTSSYEQYF. The CDR3 DNA sequence: TGTGCCAGCAGTCGAAGCGGGACGAGCTCCTACGAGCAGTACTTC.

Regarding this clone: The sample carries other DNA sequences with the same CDR3. As DNA, the CDR3 is TGTGCCAGTAGTATTGAAACAGGGGGCGCATACGAGCAGTACTTC. This encodes CASSIETGGAYEQYF. The chain recombines TRBV19 with TRBJ2-5; 9 nucleotides align to TRBD1. Judging by the DNA end, TRBJ2-7 fits better; the J call may be wrong. The germline gives CDR1 LNHDA, CDR2 SQIVND (reference sequence). The CDR3 covers 15 residues.

This clone was seen more than once but under ten times. This chain joins TRBV6-5 and TRBJ2-3; a weak D match, TRBD2 (5 bases). This CDR3 is built from 14 residues. CDR1 MNHEY and CDR2 SVGAGI come from the germline V gene. Trimming removed 10 bases from V and 2 bases from J, with 16 bases in between. CDR3 nucleotide sequence: TGTGCCACCAGGAGGTCGGTCACCACAGATACGCAGTATTTT. Protein sequence: CATRRSVTTDTQYF.

The gene calls are TRBV6-1 and TRBJ2-7; TRBD2 agrees at 9 bases. The ends lost 6 bases at V and 3 bases at J; junction bases unmatched: 9. The CDR3 has 15 amino acids. CDR1 is MNHNS and CDR2 is SASEGT in the germline V gene. The CDR3 DNA follows: TGTGCCAGCAGCCTGGCCCTAGCGGGGTACTACGAGCAGTACTTC. Translated: CASSLALAGYYEQYF.

This clone showed up just a few times. V is TRBV11-2 and J is TRBJ1-6, with D perhaps matching TRBD1 (5 bases). The CDR3 loop spans 15 amino acids. Trimming removed 1 base at V and 7 bases at J, with 11 bases between. The germline CDR1 and CDR2 sequences are SGHAT and FQNNGV. CDR3: CASSLAGAQNSPLHF. DNA for the CDR3: TGTGCCAGCAGCTTAGCCGGGGCTCAAAATTCACCCCTCCACTTT.

This clone was picked up a small number of times. V and J are TRBV30 and TRBJ2-2, with 7 bases matching TRBD2. The trim removed 5 bases at V and 1 base at J, leaving 4 bases unmatched. The germline gives CDR1 GTSNPN, CDR2 SVGIG (reference sequence). The CDR3 totals 14 residues. The DNA of the CDR3 is TGTGCCTGGGAGCGGGGCGTGAACACCGGGGAGCTGTTTTTT. This encodes CAWERGVNTGELFF.

In its sample, this clone is large (0.1 to 1%). The chain carries TRBV7-2 and TRBJ1-3; D ambiguous. The V gene lost 5 bases and the J gene lost 0 bases, with 8 bases spanning the gap. In germline, CDR1 is SGHTA, CDR2 FQGNSA. CDR3 length equals 14 residues. CDR3 nucleotides: TGTGCCAGCAGCCAAGATTACTCTGGAAACACCATATATTTT. Residues: CASSQDYSGNTIYF.

This chain uses TRBV6-6 with TRBJ2-3; D gene ambiguous. CDR1 is MNHNY, CDR2 SVGAGI, per germline (reference sequence). CDR3 length: 12 amino acids. Trimming removed 3 bases from V and 5 bases from J, with 6 bases in between. The CDR3 sequence: CASSYVGDTQYF. The CDR3 bases are TGTGCCAGCAGTTATGTGGGAGATACGCAGTATTTT.

The J gene is TRBJ1-5, the V gene TRBV19; D uncertain. In germline, CDR1 is LNHDA, CDR2 SQIVND (reference sequence). V was trimmed by 6 bases and J by 0 bases, leaving 15 bases between them. The CDR3 loop spans 16 amino acids. The DNA for the CDR3 is TGTGCCAGTAGAAGGACGACGGGTTATAGCAATCAGCCCCAGCATTTT. Encoded protein: CASRRTTGYSNQPQHF.

The sample holds a few counts of this clone. The CDR3 protein is CASSDRPGPRNEKLFF. The DNA for the CDR3 is TGTGCCAGCAGCGACAGACCGGGACCTCGAAATGAAAAACTGTTTTTT. The V call is TRBV7-9, the J call TRBJ1-4, with a weak D call TRBD1 (5 bases). The germline V and J ends were trimmed by 5 bases and 5 bases, with 18 bases remaining between them. Germline V gene data show CDR1 as SEHNR and CDR2 as FQNEAQ (reference sequence). The length of the CDR3 is 16 residues. Filled out from reference TRBV7-9 and TRBJ1-4, the complete variable domain reads DTGVSQNPRHKITKRGQNVTFRCDPISEHNRLYWYRQTLGQGPEFLTYFQNEAQLEKSRLLSDRFSAERPKGSFSTLEIQRTEQGDSAMYLCASSDRPGPRNEKLFFGSGTQLSVL.

In its sample, this clone ranks as medium-sized. The rearrangement uses TRBV7-2 and TRBJ2-1; no reliable D call. The CDR3 sequence is 12 residues long. V was trimmed by 5 bases and J by 9 bases, leaving 11 bases between them. Germline CDR1 reads SGHTA; CDR2 reads FQGNSA. The chain's CDR3 is CASSSSWGEQFF. Here the CDR3 DNA reads TGTGCCAGCAGCAGCTCGTGGGGTGAGCAGTTCTTC.

This rearrangement joins TRBV28 to TRBJ1-6; the D gene is possibly TRBD1 (6 bases). This CDR3 has 16 amino acids. Germline V lookup: CDR1 MDHEN, CDR2 SYDVKM. V was cut by 4 bases and J by 9 bases, with 19 bases left in between. The CDR3 sequence: CASSYPPGTKTSPLHF. In DNA, the CDR3 is TGTGCCAGCAGTTACCCCCCCGGGACAAAAACTTCACCCCTCCACTTT.

The V call is TRBV10-1, the J call TRBJ2-3; tentative D call: TRBD2 (6 bases). CDR1 is WNHNN and CDR2 is SYGVQD in the germline V gene (reference sequence). V lost 6 bases and J lost 4, with 17 bases in between. The CDR3 has 15 amino acids. The CDR3: CASSEIWGVADTQYF. The CDR3 nucleotides read TGCGCCAGCAGCGAAATATGGGGGGTGGCAGATACGCAGTATTTT.

This clone was seen a handful of times. The chain couples TRBV2 to TRBJ1-5; no definite D call. The CDR3 has 14 residues. The germline V gene has CDR1 SNHLY and CDR2 FYNNEI. V dropped 4 bases and J dropped 0 bases, with 7 bases sitting between them. CDR3 protein: CASSVTHSNQPQHF. DNA of the CDR3: TGTGCCAGCAGTGTTACTCATAGCAATCAGCCCCAGCATTTT. The complete variable domain, with remaining parts taken from reference TRBV2 and TRBJ1-5, reads EPEVTQTPSHQVTQMGQEVILRCVPISNHLYFYWYRQILGQKVEFLVSFYNNEISEKSEIFDDQFSVERPDGSNFTLKIRSTKLEDSAMYFCASSVTHSNQPQHFGDGTRLSIL.